These 23 T cell receptor beta chains were all obtained from the same sample, sequenced in a study of CD8 T cells in Susac syndrome. Reverse transcription of roughly 0.5 to 1 ug RNA was performed with random hexamers. TCRdb redid the calling of the immunoSEQ multiplex PCR reads with MiXCR, one entry per CDR3 protein. There are about 140,000 distinct CDR3 sequences in the sample; roughly 94% occur only once, and approximately 0.13% lies in the top ten. The sample was CD4+ T cells from PBMCs. Receptor source: a human donor with Susac syndrome.

This clonotype was found once. The chain combines TRBV20-1 with TRBJ1-5; 9 nucleotides match TRBD1. The length of the CDR3 is 15 residues. Unmatched junction bases numbered 12, after V lost 5 bases and J lost 7 bases. Germline V CDR1 and CDR2: DFQATT, SNEGSKA (reference sequence). The DNA for the CDR3 is TGCAGTGCTGCGGGGCGGGACAGGGATCGACAGCCCCAGCATTTT. Its protein is CSAAGRDRDRQPQHF.

The chain combines TRBV12-3 or TRBV12-4 with TRBJ1-5; a weak D match, TRBD1 (5 bases). With 11 bases removed from V and 5 bases from J, the gap between germline ends came to 19 bases. This CDR3 region has 14 residues. CDR3 in DNA: TGTGCCTCATCGGTCAGGGTGGTAGATCAGCCCCAGCATTTT. It yields the protein CASSVRVVDQPQHF.

The rearrangement uses TRBV5-5 and TRBJ1-2; D unresolved. CDR3 size: 14 residues. The V and J ends lost 0 bases and 2 bases respectively, with 8 bases between them. From germline, CDR1 is SGHKS and CDR2 YYEKEE (reference sequence). The DNA of the CDR3 is TGTGCCAGCAGCTTGGCCGGACGAAACTATGGCTACACCTTC. Amino acids: CASSLAGRNYGYTF.

The DNA for the CDR3 is TGTGCCATCAGGGCGGGAGTAAGTGATGAGCAGTTCTTC. This codes for CAIRAGVSDEQFF. This rearrangement joins TRBV10-3 to TRBJ2-1; TRBD2 matches 7 bases. V lost 6 bases, J lost 8 bases, and 7 bases stayed unmatched. Germline CDR1 ENHRY, CDR2 SYGVKD. CDR3 size: 13 residues.

The chain employs TRBV6-4 and TRBJ2-3; D is possibly TRBD2 (5 bases). Trimming cost V 2 bases and J 4 bases, with 10 bases left between them. CDR3 length equals 14 residues. Germline V gives CDR1 MRHNA, CDR2 SNTAGT. The CDR3 sequence: CASSDGSGADTQYF. The CDR3 DNA is TGTGCCAGCAGTGACGGGAGCGGTGCAGATACGCAGTATTTT.

V is TRBV28 and J is TRBJ1-4; the D is unclear. The CDR3 is 13 residues long. Trimming took off 6 bases at V and 5 bases at J, with 10 bases between the two ends. Germline-derived CDR1 and CDR2 are MDHEN and SYDVKM. CDR3 region: CASRSYINEKLFF. The DNA of the CDR3 is TGTGCCAGCAGGTCTTACATAAATGAAAAACTGTTTTTT.

J is TRBJ2-6 and V is TRBV4-3; D gene ambiguous. The CDR3 runs 17 residues. V was pared by 0 bases and J by 0 bases, with 9 bases between. The germline CDR1 and CDR2 sequences are LGHNA and YSLEER. The CDR3 spells CASSQEDHLSGANVLTF. The CDR3, as DNA: TGCGCCAGCAGCCAAGAGGACCACCTCTCTGGGGCCAACGTCCTGACTTTC.

V gene TRBV29-1 combines with J gene TRBJ1-1; D unresolved. The length of the CDR3 is 12 residues. V lost 4 bases to trimming and J lost 5 bases, with 11 bases between them. Per the germline V gene, CDR1 is SQVTM and CDR2 is ANQGSEA. CDR3 sequence reads: CSVGGTRTEAFF. CDR3 coding DNA: TGCAGCGTTGGCGGAACTAGGACTGAAGCTTTCTTT.

This clonotype showed up just once. CDR3 in amino acids: CSARPGGFDTEAFF. Written as DNA, the CDR3 is TGCAGTGCTAGGCCAGGGGGCTTTGACACTGAAGCTTTCTTT. J is TRBJ1-1 and V is TRBV20-1, with TRBD1 identical over 8 bases. Looked up from germline, CDR1 is DFQATT and CDR2 is SNEGSKA (reference sequence). The CDR3 length is 14 residues. V lost 3 bases, J lost 3 bases, and 6 bases stayed unmatched.

The chain links TRBV19 to TRBJ2-1; 7 bases line up with TRBD2. The ends lost 5 bases at V and 6 bases at J; junction bases unmatched: 7. CDR1 and CDR2 from the germline V gene are LNHDA and SQIVND (reference sequence). CDR3 length: 14 amino acids. Here the CDR3 reads CASSDGTTTNEQFF. The DNA of the CDR3 is TGTGCCAGTAGTGACGGGACTACCACCAATGAGCAGTTCTTC.

This rearrangement joins TRBV7-6 to TRBJ2-5; no firm D call. Trimming pared 3 bases from V and 1 base from J, leaving 12 bases between. This CDR3 is 15 amino acids long. CDR1 and CDR2 (germline): SGHVS, FNYEAQ. The chain's CDR3 is CASSFPYRAQETQYF. CDR3 DNA sequence: TGTGCCAGCAGCTTCCCCTACCGGGCCCAAGAGACCCAGTACTTC.

The chain has TRBV5-1 and TRBJ2-7, with a tentative D call TRBD2 (6 bases). The CDR3 has 14 amino acids. The germline V gene encodes CDR1 SGHRS and CDR2 YFSETQ. Trimming pared 3 bases from V and 0 bases from J, leaving 10 bases between. For the CDR3, the DNA is TGCGCCAGCAGCTGGGACTTATACTCCTACGAGCAGTACTTC. Amino acids: CASSWDLYSYEQYF.

This chain uses TRBV18 with TRBJ2-7; TRBD2 might be the D (5 bases). CDR1 KGHSH and CDR2 LQKENI come from the germline V gene. The ends were cut back, 3 bases at V and 5 bases at J, with 8 bases in the middle. The CDR3 runs to 12 residues. The DNA for the CDR3 is TGTGCCAGCTCACCGGACGGGAACGAGCAGTACTTC. Translation: CASSPDGNEQYF.

J is TRBJ2-7 and V is TRBV7-2; D may be TRBD2 (6 bases). V lost 1 base, J lost 6 bases, and 7 bases lay in between. Per the germline V gene, CDR1 is SGHTA and CDR2 is FQGNSA. This CDR3 region has 12 residues. The CDR3 protein is CASSLEGLEQYF. DNA of the CDR3: TGTGCCAGCAGCTTAGAGGGACTCGAGCAGTACTTC.

This chain links TRBV4-3 with TRBJ2-6; D is perhaps TRBD1 or TRBD2 (5 bases each). Germline V gives CDR1 LGHNA, CDR2 YSLEER. This CDR3 has 16 amino acids. Between the trimmed V and J ends, which lost 0 bases and 0 bases, there was a span of 6 bases. The CDR3 protein is CASSQDGTSGANVLTF. The CDR3 coding sequence is TGCGCCAGCAGCCAAGATGGGACCTCTGGGGCCAACGTCCTGACTTTC.

This rearrangement joins TRBV3-1 to TRBJ1-1; D perhaps matches TRBD1 (5 bases). Per germline, CDR1 LGHDT and CDR2 YNNKEL (reference sequence). V lost 3 bases, J lost 0 bases, and 8 bases lay in between. This CDR3 has 14 amino acids. Here the CDR3 DNA reads TGTGCCAGCAGCCAGTGGACACTGAACACTGAAGCTTTCTTT. Protein sequence: CASSQWTLNTEAFF. Full variable domain (missing parts from reference TRBV3-1 and TRBJ1-1): DTAVSQTPKYLVTQMGNDKSIKCEQNLGHDTMYWYKQDSKKFLKIMFSYNNKELIINETVPNRFSPKSPDKAHLNLHINSLELGDSAVYFCASSQWTLNTEAFFGQGTRLTVV.

V gene TRBV20-1 combines with J gene TRBJ2-7; tentative D call: TRBD1 (6 bases). The V end was cut by 5 bases, the J end by 3 bases, with 14 bases between. CDR1 and CDR2 from the germline V gene are DFQATT and SNEGSKA (reference sequence). The CDR3 sequence is 13 residues long. This CDR3 reads CSAAHRERYEQYF. The CDR3 DNA follows: TGCAGTGCTGCCCACAGGGAACGCTACGAGCAGTACTTC.

The chain links TRBV10-3 to TRBJ1-1; D is unresolved. CDR3 length: 12 residues. Germline CDR1 is ENHRY and CDR2 is SYGVKD. Trimming removed 6 bases at V and 4 bases at J, with 9 bases between. The CDR3 region has the DNA TGTGCCATCAGGGAAGGCGGCACTGAAGCTTTCTTT. This encodes CAIREGGTEAFF.

J is TRBJ1-2 and V is TRBV6-5; D is ambiguous. The V gene lost 6 bases and the J gene lost 4 bases, with 12 bases spanning the gap. Per the germline V gene, CDR1 is MNHEY and CDR2 is SVGAGI. CDR3 length: 13 residues. DNA of the CDR3: TGTGCCAGCAGGTACGCCAGGAGCTATGGCTACACCTTC. Translating gives CASRYARSYGYTF.

The chain combines TRBV25-1 with TRBJ1-4; 8 bases are a match to TRBD1. Per germline, CDR1 MGHDK and CDR2 SYGVNS. The CDR3 covers 15 residues. V was clipped by 3 bases and J by 7 bases; unmatched bases: 7. The CDR3 sequence: CASSDWTGLLEKLFF. Here the CDR3 DNA reads TGTGCCAGCAGTGATTGGACAGGGCTTCTTGAAAAACTGTTTTTT.

CDR3 DNA sequence: TGTGCCAGCAGCTTGGATAGCGGGACTGGCACAGATACGCAGTATTTT. This encodes CASSLDSGTGTDTQYF. This chain joins TRBV5-6 and TRBJ2-3; TRBD2 matches at 8 bases. The germline gives CDR1 SGHDT, CDR2 YYEEEE. V lost 0 bases, J lost 1 base, and 4 bases stayed unmatched. The CDR3 loop spans 16 amino acids.

This chain connects TRBV7-9 to TRBJ1-1; unclear D gene. The ends were cut back, 3 bases at V and 3 bases at J, with 11 bases in the middle. The V gene's germline CDR1 is SEHNR and CDR2 FQNEAQ (reference sequence). This CDR3 region has 14 residues. For the CDR3, the DNA is TGTGCCAGCAGCTTTGGGTTAAGGGACACTGAAGCTTTCTTT. This gives the protein CASSFGLRDTEAFF.

This clonotype was seen only once. J is TRBJ2-6 and V is TRBV7-9; TRBD2 is a possible D gene (6 bases). Germline CDR1 reads SEHNR; CDR2 reads FQNEAQ (reference sequence). The CDR3 contains 19 residues. V shed 5 bases and J shed 2 bases, with 22 bases lying between them. The CDR3 loop is CASSLVGVFGRAGANVLTF. The CDR3, as DNA: TGTGCCAGCAGCCTGGTGGGGGTCTTCGGGAGAGCTGGGGCCAACGTCCTGACTTTC.